This TCR beta chain comes out of a study of identical twins. The CDR3 spans 20 residues. Germline V gives CDR1 SGHRS, CDR2 YFSETQ. Between the trimmed V and J ends, which lost 4 bases and 7 bases, there was a span of 32 bases. TCRdb fed the 5' RACE reads into MiXCR, producing one record per CDR3 protein. Here the sample spans hundreds of thousands of distinct CDR3 sequences, about 7.1% being singletons. This sample also belongs to another study, concerning yellow fever vaccine responses in identical twins.

The chain combines TRBV5-1 with TRBJ1-4; D remains unclear. The clonotype was recovered from a woman aged 18 to 35 in good health. Sequencing was performed on PBMCs. This CDR3 reads CASSPTPSRVGYDLGEKLFF. Written as DNA, the CDR3 is TGCGCCAGCAGCCCAACTCCCAGCCGAGTGGGGTATGACCTAGGTGAAAAACTGTTTTTT.